This T cell receptor beta chain was profiled in a study of cytomegalovirus exposure and HLA in healthy donors (dated by TCRdb to between 2016 and 2019). About the study as a whole: In an earlier analysis of some 610 of the donors, less than 350 Gb of sequence data and 117 million unique TCR beta sequences from 150 million to 200 million T cells were reported. Approximately 300 gigabases of sequencing data and approximately 85 million unique TCR sequences were included in an early release covering 500 to 750 HLA-typed donors. Every discovery cohort repertoire had been produced on one sequencing platform. The study aimed to test whether signatures of past pathogen exposure could be identified by cataloging public T cell receptors. In an earlier analysis of around 540 of the donors, high-throughput TCR beta sequencing was used to judge whether each TCR beta V gene segment behaved as functional or pseudogenic. Several DR-DQ haplotypes were handled as single units for association and clustering, since linkage in the cohort was strong. High-throughput TCR immunosequencing, statistical association of individual TCRs with disease status, and machine learning were combined to predict cytomegalovirus infection status. The number of donors typed differed by locus, with about 629-630 for A, B, C, DRB1 and DQB1, approximately 500 for DQA1, over 600 for DPA1, and some 440 for DPB1. The later analysis used no new phenotypic data to find candidate immune exposures, relying instead on TCR beta sequences and their occurrence across donors. Along with the roughly 670-subject first cohort, a separate validation cohort of over a hundred different subjects was used. Alongside the repertoire data, information on donor age, sex, ethnicity and CMV serostatus was compiled. Among 350 to 400 genotyped donors of the cohort, an average of approximately 230,000 unique TCR beta nucleotide sequences were sequenced per donor, about a sixth of them non-productive. The study profiled the T cell repertoires of approximately 700 subjects by immunosequencing and related them to cytomegalovirus serostatus. Both class I and class II loci were covered by HLA typing, at four-digit resolution. A later genetic analysis used genome-wide SNP genotypes for about three fifths of the 666 donors, treating that subset as a discovery cohort. Of the roughly 400 genotyped donors, 75% to 85% were placed in the genetic ancestry cluster associated with self-reported Caucasian donors. A later analysis re-examined previously published TCR beta repertoires from just over 650 donors and added high-resolution HLA genotyping to investigate patterns of TCR occurrence. What the research found in general, with its limitations: In this cohort, only TCR beta chains were sequenced, and detectable features were limited by the absence of alpha or paired-chain data. Because HLA typing was missing for some donors at each locus, association tests included only the typed subset. The classifier was reported to diagnose cytomegalovirus status with high specificity and sensitivity in both the original and validation cohorts. Broadly in line with IMGT annotations, most TCR beta V segments showed up in productive rearrangements about 87% or about 30% of the time in an earlier analysis of 587 of the donors. In a later analysis, the rate of TCR association differed among HLA loci, with DRB1 alleles having the most associated TCRs and HLA-C alleles having the fewest. A later analysis reported that several top co-occurrence clusters appeared linked to parvovirus B19, influenza, CMV and Epstein-Barr virus. When HLA alleles, especially DR and DQ, strongly co-occurred, TCR associations were difficult to assign to individual alleles. In vitro tests confirmed that a few of the cytomegalovirus-associated TCR beta chains recognize cytomegalovirus antigens. In a later analysis, HLA-associated TCR beta chains were found to be more clonally expanded and to have lower generation probabilities than equally common non-associated chains. Linkage disequilibrium might explain the correlated functional status among segregating V segments, but an unknown experimental factor could not be ruled out. Most TCR sequences were seen in very few donors, while some public TCRs were found in many individuals. The authors suggested that the approach could potentially be generalized to other disease states and immunological phenotypes. Sequencing depth was assumed to be roughly uniform across donors in the presence/absence analyses, though that assumption may not hold. A cluster of highly shared sequence variants was judged likely to be a technical artifact of the sequencing pipeline. Compared with the approximately 700-donor mean, donors in an Asian-associated ancestry cluster had fewer N-insertions in productive TCRs, according to a later genetic analysis. The study listed 150 to 200 TCR beta chains as associated with cytomegalovirus. The only immune exposure information available for the cohort was CMV serostatus. In a later analysis, 15,000 to 20,000 TCR beta sequences were associated with specific HLA alleles at a false discovery rate of 0.05. Because the 87-base-pair reads could not distinguish some IMGT-functional V segments, including TRBV6-2 and TRBV6-3, those segments were excluded. A later genetic analysis associated a missense DCLRE1C variant with V-gene and J-gene trimming of TCR beta chains, and an independent cohort replicated the association. Because counts were too low, under 20 rarely observed V segments, including chromosome 9 orphons, were left out of the earlier analysis of approximately 500 of the donors. A further reported finding was that TCR beta sequences accurately predicted the HLA-A and HLA-B alleles for most subjects in the first cohort. A later analysis found that most CMV-associated TCR beta chains appeared HLA-restricted, with HLA associations seemingly driven largely by CMV exposure.

In regard to this clone: No cognate antigen has been identified for it. Base qualities are not recorded, but no much larger clone differs from it by a single base.

The cohort comprised 670 or so healthy bone marrow donors. At the time of sampling, all cohort members were nominally healthy, though unrecorded immune exposures were likely present. The donor was CMV seropositive and belonged to the group of more than 250 seropositive cohort members. Each donor provided a peripheral blood sample, and peripheral blood mononuclear cells were used for TCR beta sequencing. The Qiagen DNeasy Blood Extraction Kit was used to extract genomic DNA from the blood cell samples. The library was prepared using the immunoSEQ multiplex PCR assay. The multiplex PCR relied on a mix of 60 forward primers for TCR Vbeta segments and 13 reverse primers for TCR Jbeta segments. The CDR3 region of rearranged TCR beta genes was amplified from genomic DNA by a multiplex PCR assay. On the Illumina HiSeq System, the amplified TCR beta libraries were sequenced as 87-base-pair reads. In the authors' own workflow: A later analysis counted about 82 million unique TCR beta chains across the 650 to 700 repertoires, and roughly 9.9 million of these chains were shared by at least two donors. A nearest-neighbor algorithm error-corrected the raw reads and collapsed the reads into unique sequences, merging closely related sequences to remove PCR and sequencing errors. Alignment of CDR3 sequences to IMGT reference sequences was used to assign V, D and J gene segments. Each retained sequence needed at least a six-nucleotide match to both a V gene segment and a J gene segment. Rearrangements were called productive when the CDR3 lacked stop codons and stayed in frame with V and J; all others were non-productive. Following IMGT convention, CDR3 was defined as the stretch from the second conserved V-encoded cysteine to the conserved J-encoded phenylalanine. The earlier analysis of a few hundred of the donors excluded sequences that lacked an unambiguous match to a single V gene segment. An earlier analysis of under 750 of the donors called V segments functional above 56.7% productive rearrangements and segregating when the between-donor standard deviation exceeded 5%. A statistical classification framework was developed to diagnose cytomegalovirus status using the catalog of TCR beta chain sequences. A later analysis assigned V and J genes by comparing TCR nucleotide sequences with IMGT/GENE-DB human TR gene sequences. Using the TCRdist pipeline, a later analysis assigned CDR3 sequences along with most-parsimonious VDJ recombination scenarios. A later analysis defined each TCR beta chain by its CDR3 amino acid sequence plus V-gene family, and excluded reads lacking a unique V-gene family. To address suspected cross-contamination and a sequencing artifact, a later analysis removed under 600 highly shared, low-generation-probability nucleotide sequences. For each public chain, a later analysis derived a clonal expansion index from normalized ranks of inferred template counts within each repertoire. In a later analysis, generation probabilities were computed using a VDJ recombination model fitted to out-of-frame rearrangements, and the results were checked against IGoR. In a later analysis, TCR-TCR, TCR-HLA and TCR-CMV co-occurrence was scored with hypergeometric tests, and a repertoire-size bias correction was applied to TCR pairs. A later analysis estimated false discovery rates by permuting HLA or CMV assignments 20 times. In a later analysis, co-occurring TCRs were grouped using DBSCAN, with TCRdist sequence similarity added in when clustering inside HLA-allele-positive subsets. For co-occurrence clustering, repertoires with fewer than 30,000 or more than 120,000 public chains were excluded, along with five or six repertoires with anomalous nucleotide sharing. TCRdb stores this immuneACCESS table with in-frame sequences only. Part of the clones is absent; in the studies checked, under half of the shortfall reflects unresolved V genes, and no reason is known for the rest. The V and J calls and clone size were taken over from that table, and D and trimming were inferred from the DNA. The sample table holds 90,000 or so clones, of which approximately 69% were seen once. The leading ten clones occupy roughly 5.5% of the sample.

V loses 5 bases at its end and J loses 7 bases; junction bases beyond the gene matches: 6. CDR1 SNHLY and CDR2 FYNNEI were looked up in the germline V gene. Reading from cysteine to phenylalanine, the CDR3 counts 14 amino acids. Only the CDR3 part of the read is kept: 42 bases, read in frame from the first base. Sequenced input: PBMCs. The rearrangement combines TRBV2 with TRBJ1-4; TRBD1 matches 8 bases in the middle. The sequence derives from a boy between 10 and 17 years old in good health and CMV-seropositive. Here the CDR3 is given as CASSYDRGAEKLFF. The sequence in DNA is TGTGCCAGCAGTTACGACAGGGGTGCTGAAAAACTGTTTTTT.